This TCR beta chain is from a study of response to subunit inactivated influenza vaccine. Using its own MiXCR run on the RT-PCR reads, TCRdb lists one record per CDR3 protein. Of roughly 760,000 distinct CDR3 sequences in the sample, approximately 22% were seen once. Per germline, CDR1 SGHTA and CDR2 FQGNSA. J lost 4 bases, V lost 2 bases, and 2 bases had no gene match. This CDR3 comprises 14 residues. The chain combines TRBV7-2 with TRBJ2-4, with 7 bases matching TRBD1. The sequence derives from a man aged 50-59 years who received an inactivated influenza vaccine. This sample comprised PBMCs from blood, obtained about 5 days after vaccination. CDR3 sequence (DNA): TGTGCCAGCAGCTTAACGGGACAGAAAAACATTCAGTACTTC. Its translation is CASSLTGQKNIQYF.